The 27 T cell receptor beta chains below all came from one sample that was sequenced in a study of blood T cell repertoires in COVID-19. TCRdb keeps only in-frame clones here, not all; method: immunoSEQ multiplex PCR. The repertoire holds fewer than 200,000 clones, with 75% to 80% as singletons. The sequenced sample consisted of peripheral blood. These TCRs come from a woman in her 70s with acute or convalescent COVID-19.

Written as DNA, the CDR3 is TGTGCCAGCAGCCAAGCGGCGAGGCCGAACACTGAAGCTTTCTTT. Its translation: CASSQAARPNTEAFF. This chain links TRBV3-1 (or the pseudogene TRBV3-2) with TRBJ1-1, with D unclear. The germline V gene has CDR1 LGHDT and CDR2 YNNKEL (reference sequence). This CDR3 has 15 amino acids. Trimming left V 1 base short and J 1 base short, with 10 bases between.

The chain has TRBV30 and TRBJ2-3; 8 nucleotides match TRBD1. J lost 2 bases, V lost 4 bases, and 5 bases had no gene match. CDR1 is GTSNPN, CDR2 SVGIG, per germline (reference sequence). This CDR3 comprises 14 residues. The CDR3 sequence: CAWTQGAPTDTQYF. In DNA, the CDR3 is TGTGCCTGGACCCAGGGGGCTCCCACAGATACGCAGTATTTT.

The chain uses TRBV6-5 and TRBJ2-5; TRBD2 might be the D (5 bases). This CDR3 has 15 residues. Germline V lookup: CDR1 MNHEY, CDR2 SVGAGI. V was trimmed by 5 bases and J by 0 bases, leaving 13 bases between them. CDR3 in amino acids: CASSSYWEYQETQYF. The CDR3 nucleotides are TGTGCCAGCAGTAGCTACTGGGAGTACCAAGAGACCCAGTACTTC.

The chain couples TRBV19 to TRBJ2-1; 9 nucleotides line up with TRBD2. Germline V gene sequence: CDR1 LNHDA, CDR2 SQIVND (reference sequence). The CDR3 is 17 amino acids. V gave up 2 bases and J gave up 6 bases; unmatched junction bases: 11. CDR3 nucleotide sequence: TGTGCCAGTAGTATATTGGCCTTAGCGGGGGTAGGCAATGAGCAGTTCTTC. This codes for CASSILALAGVGNEQFF.

The rearrangement joins TRBV7-2 to TRBJ2-3; D unclear. The CDR3 loop spans 14 amino acids. V shed 2 bases and J shed 0 bases, with 6 bases lying between them. The germline gives CDR1 SGHTA, CDR2 FQGNSA. CDR3 region: CASSLSSSTDTQYF. The CDR3 bases are TGTGCCAGCAGCTTATCATCCAGCACAGATACGCAGTATTTT.

In its sample, this clone was seen once. The rearrangement joins TRBV24-1 to TRBJ1-2, with D hard to call. CDR1 is KGHDR and CDR2 is SFDVKD in the germline V gene. The V and J ends lost 0 bases and 4 bases respectively, with 5 bases between them. The CDR3 is 13 amino acids. CDR3 DNA: TGTGCCACCAGTGATTTGCACGGCTATGGCTACACCTTC. Protein: CATSDLHGYGYTF.

V usage is TRBV27 and J usage is TRBJ2-1, with 12 bases aligning to TRBD2. This CDR3 spans 14 amino acids. CDR1 and CDR2 (germline): MNHEY, SMNVEV (reference sequence). The V and J ends lost 9 bases and 5 bases, in that order; junction bases with no gene match: 5. The CDR3 coding sequence is TGTGCCAGTAAGCTAGCGGGAGGGAACAATGAGCAGTTCTTC. Amino acids: CASKLAGGNNEQFF.

The chain recombines TRBV13 with TRBJ1-5, with D tentatively TRBD1 (6 bases). Germline CDR1 PRHDT, CDR2 FYEKMQ (reference sequence). The CDR3 sequence is 17 residues long. Between the trimmed V and J ends, which lost 3 bases and 2 bases, there was a span of 17 bases. In nucleotides, the CDR3 is TGTGCCAGCAGCTTCGGACAGTTCAATACTGGCAATCAGCCCCAGCATTTT. This encodes CASSFGQFNTGNQPQHF. The full variable domain, in which reference TRBV13 and TRBJ1-5 provide the parts outside the CDR3, is AAGVIQSPRHLIKEKRETATLKCYPIPRHDTVYWYQQGPGQDPQFLISFYEKMQSDKGSIPDRFSAQQFSDYHSELNMSSLELGDSALYFCASSFGQFNTGNQPQHFGDGTRLSIL.

The chain couples TRBV5-1 to TRBJ1-2; possibly TRBD1 for D (5 bases). The CDR3 extends over 13 amino acids. The germline V and J ends were trimmed by 2 bases and 6 bases, with 11 bases remaining between them. Germline values: CDR1 SGHRS, CDR2 YFSETQ. DNA of the CDR3: TGCGCCAGCAGCTTATCCGGGGGGAATGGCTACACCTTC. As protein: CASSLSGGNGYTF. The entire variable domain, with the rest obtained from reference TRBV5-1 and TRBJ1-2, is as follows: KAGVTQTPRYLIKTRGQQVTLSCSPISGHRSVSWYQQTPGQGLQFLFEYFSETQRNKGNFPGRFSGRQFSNSRSEMNVSTLELGDSALYLCASSLSGGNGYTFGSGTRLTVV.

Here the CDR3 reads CATSRRTTQETQYF. The DNA of the CDR3 is TGTGCCACCAGCAGAAGGACAACCCAAGAGACCCAGTACTTC. V and J are TRBV15 and TRBJ2-5; tentatively, D is TRBD1 (5 bases). V dropped 2 bases and J dropped 1 base, with 8 bases sitting between them. The CDR3 covers 14 residues. Germline CDR1 reads LNHNV; CDR2 reads YYDKDF (reference sequence).

This clone was picked up a small number of times. V usage is TRBV4-2 and J usage is TRBJ2-1, with D unresolved. CDR3 length: 16 residues. V was shortened by 4 bases and J by 4 bases, with 17 bases between the two germline ends. The germline V gene has CDR1 LGHNA and CDR2 YNFKEQ. CDR3 in DNA: TGTGCCAGCAGCCCGCAGCCAGGTCTGGAATACAATGAGCAGTTCTTC. Amino acids: CASSPQPGLEYNEQFF.

This rearrangement joins TRBV7-6 to TRBJ2-1; D might be TRBD1 (6 bases). Germline V gives CDR1 SGHVS, CDR2 FNYEAQ. The CDR3 is 18 residues long. V was trimmed by 0 bases and J by 7 bases, leaving 22 bases between them. The CDR3 nucleotides read TGTGCCAGCAGCTTAGCGCTAGGAAAGGGGGACCTGGGGAATGAGCAGTTCTTC. This translates into CASSLALGKGDLGNEQFF. Drawing the rest from reference TRBV7-6 and TRBJ2-1, the complete variable domain is GAGVSQSPRYKVTKRGQDVALRCDPISGHVSLYWYRQALGQGPEFLTYFNYEAQQDKSGLPNDRFSAERPEGSISTLTIQRTEQRDSAMYRCASSLALGKGDLGNEQFFGPGTRLTVL.

This clone was recorded once. This chain uses TRBV10-2 with TRBJ2-2; D may be TRBD1 (6 bases). With 3 bases removed from V and 4 bases from J, the gap between germline ends came to 15 bases. The CDR3 spans 16 residues. Germline V gene sequence: CDR1 WSHSY, CDR2 SAAADI. In DNA form, the CDR3 reads TGCGCCAGCAGTGATAAGAGCAGGGGCGGCACCGGGGAGCTGTTTTTT. Translated: CASSDKSRGGTGELFF.

There are a few counts of this clone. The rearrangement joins TRBV19 to TRBJ1-2; 7 bases agree with TRBD1. The CDR3 totals 15 residues. Per the germline V gene, CDR1 is LNHDA and CDR2 is SQIVND (reference sequence). Trimming took 7 bases from V and 4 from J; bases not matched to a gene: 12. The CDR3 nucleotides read TGTGCCAGTAAGTCGACAGAGGGACAGTTCTATGGCTACACCTTC. Amino acids: CASKSTEGQFYGYTF.

Only a few counts were recorded for this clone. The gene calls are TRBV5-6 and TRBJ1-4, with 11 bases matching TRBD1. Germline loops: CDR1 SGHDT, CDR2 YYEEEE. The CDR3 spans 16 residues. Germline trimming cut 4 bases from V and 7 bases from J; bases unmatched to any gene: 9. CDR3 residues: CASSRDRGRISEKLFF. In nucleotides, the CDR3 is TGTGCCAGCAGCCGGGACAGGGGGAGAATTAGTGAAAAACTGTTTTTT.

This clone was seen just once. The chain joins TRBV24-1 to TRBJ2-1, with D possibly being TRBD1 (5 bases). Germline CDR1 is KGHDR and CDR2 is SFDVKD. Between the trimmed V and J ends, which lost 5 bases and 3 bases, there was a span of 10 bases. This CDR3 has 14 amino acids. CDR3 amino acids: CATSGDSNYNEQFF. Written as DNA, the CDR3 is TGTGCCACCAGTGGCGACAGTAACTACAATGAGCAGTTCTTC.

V usage is TRBV6-2 or TRBV6-3 and J usage is TRBJ2-7; TRBD2 agrees at 8 bases. J lost 10 bases, V lost 4 bases, and 9 bases had no gene match. Germline CDR1 reads MNHEY; CDR2 reads SVGEGT. CDR3 length equals 13 residues. The CDR3: CASSWSSGMIQYF. The CDR3 DNA follows: TGTGCCAGCAGTTGGAGTAGCGGGATGATACAGTACTTC.

This clone was counted between two and nine times. The chain combines TRBV2 with TRBJ2-1; the D gene is possibly TRBD1 (6 bases). The V gene lost 10 bases and the J gene lost 0 bases, with 16 bases spanning the gap. Germline V lookup: CDR1 SNHLY, CDR2 FYNNEI. The CDR3 length is 15 residues. The CDR3 DNA follows: TGTGCCACCAAGAAGCAGGGGCTCTCCTACAATGAGCAGTTCTTC. The encoded protein is CATKKQGLSYNEQFF.

The chain couples TRBV28 to TRBJ1-5; D unresolved. V was cut by 7 bases and J by 7 bases, with 11 bases left in between. The CDR3 totals 12 residues. CDR1 is MDHEN and CDR2 is SYDVKM in the germline V gene. Here the CDR3 reads CASTLSLQPQHF. CDR3 coding DNA: TGTGCCAGCACTCTTTCCCTGCAGCCCCAGCATTTT.

The chain employs TRBV19 and TRBJ2-3; 9 bases align to TRBD2. Germline CDR1 and CDR2: LNHDA and SQIVND (reference sequence). CDR3 size: 22 residues. Germline trimming cut 5 bases from V and 1 base from J; bases unmatched to any gene: 25. CDR3 protein: CASSSPISSGRRPGGGTDTQYF. CDR3 DNA: TGTGCCAGTAGTTCCCCCATAAGTAGCGGGAGACGCCCCGGTGGCGGCACAGATACGCAGTATTTT.

The rearrangement joins TRBV2 to TRBJ1-1; D is undetermined. With 6 bases removed from V and 5 bases from J, the gap between germline ends came to 25 bases. Germline V gives CDR1 SNHLY, CDR2 FYNNEI. CDR3 size: 17 residues. This chain's CDR3 is CASSDEGGQRSSTEAFF. CDR3 in DNA: TGTGCCAGCAGCGACGAGGGTGGTCAGAGGAGCAGTACTGAAGCTTTCTTT. The full variable domain, with the rest looked up from reference TRBV2 and TRBJ1-1, is EPEVTQTPSHQVTQMGQEVILRCVPISNHLYFYWYRQILGQKVEFLVSFYNNEISEKSEIFDDQFSVERPDGSNFTLKIRSTKLEDSAMYFCASSDEGGQRSSTEAFFGQGTRLTVV.

This clone is a singleton in its sample. The V call is TRBV19, the J call TRBJ2-5; perhaps TRBD2 as D (6 bases). The CDR3 loop spans 12 amino acids. In germline, CDR1 is LNHDA, CDR2 SQIVND (reference sequence). The V and J ends lost 8 bases and 7 bases respectively, with 14 bases between them. The CDR3 nucleotides read TGTGCCAGTGGAACCGCGGAGGGGACCCAGTACTTC. It translates to CASGTAEGTQYF.

The chain links TRBV2 to TRBJ2-1; the D gene is possibly TRBD1 (5 bases). The CDR3 loop spans 14 amino acids. V lost 2 bases and J lost 7, with 12 bases in between. CDR1 SNHLY and CDR2 FYNNEI come from the germline V gene. CDR3 sequence: CASSERTSGNEQFF. Written as DNA, the CDR3 is TGTGCCAGCAGTGAACGGACAAGTGGGAATGAGCAGTTCTTC.

The gene calls are TRBV27 and TRBJ2-1, with 10 positions matching TRBD2. Losses at the gene ends were 6 bases for V and 10 bases for J; bases not matched to a gene: 9. CDR3 length: 14 amino acids. Germline loops: CDR1 MNHEY, CDR2 SMNVEV (reference sequence). The CDR3 DNA follows: TGTGCCAGCAGCTCAGCGGGAGGGCTGAGGGAGCAGTTCTTC. It yields the protein CASSSAGGLREQFF.

There are a few counts of this clone. This chain uses TRBV19 with TRBJ1-5; tentative D call: TRBD1 (6 bases). V was clipped by 5 bases and J by 4 bases, with 18 bases between them. The CDR3 length is 16 residues. The germline V gene has CDR1 LNHDA and CDR2 SQIVND (reference sequence). The DNA of the CDR3 is TGTGCCAGTAGTCCCAGAGACAGGAACGCTAATCAGCCCCAGCATTTT. Translating gives CASSPRDRNANQPQHF.

The chain employs TRBV3-1 (or the pseudogene TRBV3-2) and TRBJ1-6, with D maybe TRBD1 (6 bases). The germline V gene has CDR1 LGHDT and CDR2 YNNKEL (reference sequence). V was shortened by 0 bases and J by 7 bases, with 7 bases between the two germline ends. The CDR3 loop spans 14 amino acids. CDR3 sequence (DNA): TGTGCCAGCAGCCAAGAGGACAGAAATTCACCCCTCCACTTT. Its translation: CASSQEDRNSPLHF.

This clone was seen once. The DNA for the CDR3 is TGCGCCAGCAGCTTGGCCGTAAGCGGGAGTTCCACAGATACGCAGTATTTT. Its translation: CASSLAVSGSSTDTQYF. The genes are TRBV5-1 and TRBJ2-3, with TRBD2 matching over 8 bases. The CDR3 sequence is 17 residues long. Germline CDR1 SGHRS, CDR2 YFSETQ. V was pared by 0 bases and J by 2 bases, with 8 bases of the junction left unmatched.